Shown below are 30 T cell receptor beta chains from a single sample sequenced in a study of blood T cell repertoires in COVID-19 (TCRdb year 2020). The library relied on the immunoSEQ multiplex PCR assay. Imported from immuneACCESS, the table was reduced by TCRdb to in-frame sequences with V and J called. These copies leave out some clones; in studies compared against another copy, an unresolved V gene accounts for under half, and the cause of the remainder is not known. A total of almost 25,000 clones appear in this sample, more than 75% of them only once. The ten biggest clones cover 7.5% to 9% of the sample. Material for sequencing was peripheral blood. These receptors all stem from a human donor in a cohort sampled during active COVID-19.

The chain has TRBV7-2 and TRBJ1-5, with D maybe TRBD1 (5 bases). There are 14 residues in the CDR3. In germline, CDR1 is SGHTA, CDR2 FQGNSA. V lost 3 bases to trimming and J lost 2 bases, with 8 bases between them. Written as DNA, the CDR3 is TGTGCCAGCAGCTTGGTAGGGGGCAATCAGCCCCAGCATTTT. It codes for CASSLVGGNQPQHF.

The chain employs TRBV6-5 and TRBJ1-3; 7 bases align to TRBD1. CDR3 size: 15 residues. The trim removed 6 bases at V and 0 bases at J, leaving 5 bases unmatched. In germline, CDR1 is MNHEY, CDR2 SVGAGI. CDR3: CASRRQGGSGNTIYF. In nucleotides, the CDR3 is TGTGCCAGCAGGCGACAGGGAGGCTCTGGAAACACCATATATTTT.

V gene TRBV6-1 combines with J gene TRBJ1-2; 11 nucleotides match TRBD1. This CDR3 has 16 amino acids. The germline V gene has CDR1 MNHNS and CDR2 SASEGT. Germline trimming cut 3 bases from V and 6 bases from J; bases unmatched to any gene: 9. This CDR3 reads CASSERGGQGVDGYTF. The CDR3 nucleotides are TGTGCCAGCAGTGAGCGAGGGGGACAGGGGGTAGATGGCTACACCTTC.

V gene TRBV6-6 combines with J gene TRBJ1-2, with 9 bases fitting TRBD1. The CDR3 runs 14 residues. V shed 3 bases, J shed 7 bases, and the junction held 6 bases outside the gene matches. In germline, CDR1 is MNHNY, CDR2 SVGAGI (reference sequence). Here the CDR3 DNA reads TGTGCCAGCAGTTATCAACAGGGGGCGCGTGGCTACACCTTC. Its translation: CASSYQQGARGYTF.

V is TRBV5-1 and J is TRBJ2-2, with 8 bases aligning to TRBD1. Germline loops: CDR1 SGHRS, CDR2 YFSETQ. The CDR3 totals 15 residues. Losses at the gene ends were 4 bases for V and 1 base for J; bases not matched to a gene: 3. CDR3 loop: CASSPGTGNTGELFF. In DNA, the CDR3 is TGCGCCAGCAGCCCAGGGACAGGGAACACCGGGGAGCTGTTTTTT.

This CDR3 is CATSGLTSYGYTF. CDR3 bases: TGTGCCACCAGCGGCCTCACCAGCTATGGCTACACCTTC. The chain has TRBV15 and TRBJ1-2; unclear D gene. This CDR3 has 13 residues. The V gene lost 5 bases and the J gene lost 4 bases, with 11 bases spanning the gap. Germline loops: CDR1 LNHNV, CDR2 YYDKDF (reference sequence).

V is TRBV11-2 and J is TRBJ2-3, with 13 bases fitting TRBD2. With V trimmed by 3 bases and J by 5 bases, 8 bases remained unmatched. The CDR3 runs to 17 residues. Germline CDR1 reads SGHAT; CDR2 reads FQNNGV. CDR3 nucleotides: TGTGCCAGCAGCTTGACTAGCGGGGGGCCAAGGATAGATACGCAGTATTTT. This gives the protein CASSLTSGGPRIDTQYF.

This clone occurred a few times. The chain couples TRBV15 to TRBJ1-3, with D perhaps matching TRBD1 (5 bases). The ends were cut back, 5 bases at V and 0 bases at J, with 14 bases in the middle. The length of the CDR3 is 16 residues. CDR1 is LNHNV and CDR2 is YYDKDF in the germline V gene (reference sequence). CDR3 amino acids: CATSAGHPGSGNTIYF. DNA of the CDR3: TGTGCCACCAGCGCAGGACATCCGGGCTCTGGAAACACCATATATTTT. The variable domain in full, completed from reference TRBV15 and TRBJ1-3, reads DAMVIQNPRYQVTQFGKPVTLSCSQTLNHNVMYWYQQKSSQAPKLLFHYYDKDFNNEADTPDNFQSRRPNTSFCFLDIRSPGLGDTAMYLCATSAGHPGSGNTIYFGEGSWLTVV.

The V and J genes are TRBV11-1 and TRBJ1-5, with 11 bases identical to TRBD1. Trimming cost V 5 bases and J 6 bases; bases outside gene matches: 6. CDR1 and CDR2 (germline): SGHAT, FQDESV (reference sequence). This CDR3 has 15 amino acids. In DNA form, the CDR3 reads TGTGCCAGCAGCCCGGGGACAGGGGGGACTCAGCCCCAGCATTTT. Protein sequence: CASSPGTGGTQPQHF.

The CDR3 here is CASSLGTVPARPTDTQYF. CDR3 DNA: TGTGCCAGCAGCTTGGGGACTGTTCCCGCCCGACCGACAGATACGCAGTATTTT. The rearrangement uses TRBV5-6 and TRBJ2-3, with D tentatively TRBD2 (5 bases). Germline CDR1 reads SGHDT; CDR2 reads YYEEEE. The V end lost 0 bases, the J end lost 3 bases, and 20 bases lay between the germline ends. This CDR3 has 18 residues.

This rearrangement joins TRBV9 to TRBJ1-2; weak D call: TRBD1 (6 bases). Trimming cost V 4 bases and J 7 bases, with 23 bases left between them. Germline loops: CDR1 SGDLS, CDR2 YYNGEE. The CDR3 has 16 residues. CDR3: CASSPRDTGMISGYTF. The CDR3 region has the DNA TGTGCCAGCAGCCCACGGGACACCGGGATGATATCTGGCTACACCTTC.

The chain is built from TRBV5-1 and TRBJ1-5; D ambiguous. Germline V lookup: CDR1 SGHRS, CDR2 YFSETQ. Trimming removed 0 bases at V and 2 bases at J, with 12 bases between. The length of the CDR3 is 16 residues. The DNA for the CDR3 is TGCGCCAGCAGCTTGGGGGCCGTCTCGGGCAATCAGCCCCAGCATTTT. It yields the protein CASSLGAVSGNQPQHF.

This clone appeared a few times. V and J are TRBV10-3 and TRBJ2-2, with TRBD2 matching over 7 bases. Germline V gene data show CDR1 as ENHRY and CDR2 as SYGVKD. The CDR3 runs to 15 residues. V trimming: 7 bases; J trimming: 7 bases; junction bases outside the gene matches: 12. CDR3 DNA: TGTGCCATCAATCGAGGACGGGAGGATATCGGGGAGCTGTTTTTT. It codes for CAINRGREDIGELFF.

The chain employs TRBV3-1 (or the pseudogene TRBV3-2) and TRBJ1-1; 8 positions match TRBD1. The J segment lost 1 base and the V segment lost 7 bases, leaving 5 bases of the junction unmatched. Germline CDR1 is LGHDT and CDR2 is YNNKEL (reference sequence). This CDR3 has 14 amino acids. CDR3 loop: CASIDRGSNTEAFF. Written as DNA, the CDR3 is TGTGCCAGCATCGACAGGGGTTCGAACACTGAAGCTTTCTTT.

This chain uses TRBV5-4 with TRBJ2-7; 10 bases are shared with TRBD1. The V gene end was trimmed by 4 bases and the J gene end by 1 base; junction bases not matched to a gene: 8. In germline, CDR1 is SGHNT, CDR2 YYREEE (reference sequence). The CDR3 sequence is 16 residues long. CDR3 region: CASSQDRDRGSYEQYF. For the CDR3, the DNA is TGTGCCAGCAGCCAAGACCGGGACAGGGGTTCCTACGAGCAGTACTTC.

V usage is TRBV3-1 (or the pseudogene TRBV3-2) and J usage is TRBJ1-4; TRBD1 might be the D (5 bases). This CDR3 is 15 amino acids long. In germline, CDR1 is LGHDT, CDR2 YNNKEL (reference sequence). V was cut by 1 base and J by 8 bases, with 14 bases left in between. The CDR3 sequence: CASSQVGGLEEKLFF. The DNA for the CDR3 is TGTGCCAGCAGCCAAGTCGGGGGTCTTGAGGAAAAACTGTTTTTT.

This rearrangement joins TRBV14 to TRBJ2-7; a possible D gene is TRBD2 (6 bases). Deletions cut 0 bases from V and 4 bases from J, with 10 bases between. The CDR3 extends over 14 amino acids. Germline V gene data show CDR1 as SGHDN and CDR2 as FVKESK. The CDR3 loop reads CASSQDGGVYEQYF. The CDR3 DNA follows: TGTGCCAGCAGCCAAGACGGAGGGGTTTACGAGCAGTACTTC.

The chain combines TRBV29-1 with TRBJ1-2, with 10 bases aligning to TRBD1. The ends lost 6 bases at V and 0 bases at J; junction bases unmatched: 4. Germline values: CDR1 SQVTM, CDR2 ANQGSEA. This CDR3 is built from 14 residues. CDR3 nucleotides: TGCAGCGTCGGACAGGGGGAAGCTAACTATGGCTACACCTTC. Translation: CSVGQGEANYGYTF.

This chain joins TRBV5-1 and TRBJ1-1; D ambiguous. This CDR3 contains 14 residues. Germline V CDR1 and CDR2: SGHRS, YFSETQ. The V gene lost 4 bases and the J gene lost 4 bases, with 14 bases spanning the gap. The CDR3 DNA follows: TGCGCCAGCAGCCTGTTGGCCTCATCCACTGAAGCTTTCTTT. Translating it yields CASSLLASSTEAFF.

This clone is a singleton in its sample. The CDR3 sequence: CAWTRRLRDTEAFF. In DNA, the CDR3 is TGTGCCTGGACCCGAAGGCTGAGGGACACTGAAGCTTTCTTT. This sequence joins TRBV30 and TRBJ1-1; D remains ambiguous. V shed 4 bases and J shed 3 bases, with 15 bases lying between them. The V gene's germline CDR1 is GTSNPN and CDR2 SVGIG (reference sequence). The CDR3 extends over 14 amino acids.

This chain connects TRBV7-9 to TRBJ1-1; D is ambiguous. Looked up from germline, CDR1 is SEHNR and CDR2 is FQNEAQ (reference sequence). The CDR3 is made up of 10 amino acids. Trimming took off 3 bases at V and 12 bases at J, with 8 bases between the two ends. CDR3 coding DNA: TGTGCCAGCAGCTTTCTATTACCTTTCTTT. This translates into CASSFLLPFF.

V gene TRBV18 combines with J gene TRBJ2-7, with a possible D match to TRBD1 (6 bases). The germline gives CDR1 KGHSH, CDR2 LQKENI. Trimming cost V 3 bases and J 7 bases, with 19 bases left between them. The CDR3 consists of 15 residues. The CDR3 DNA reads as TGTGCCAGCTCACCTACACAGGGAACCCTTTGGGAGCAGTACTTC. Amino acids: CASSPTQGTLWEQYF.

The sample holds a few counts of this clone. The chain is built from TRBV14 and TRBJ2-3; the D gene is possibly TRBD2 (6 bases). Deletions cut 1 base from V and 3 bases from J, with 8 bases between. The CDR3 has 14 residues. Germline assignment: CDR1 SGHDN and CDR2 FVKESK. CDR3 nucleotides: TGTGCCAGCAGCCAAGTCGGGACTACAGATACGCAGTATTTT. Amino acids: CASSQVGTTDTQYF.

The chain is built from TRBV4-1 and TRBJ1-2, with 10 bases fitting TRBD1. The trim removed 4 bases at V and 6 bases at J, leaving 8 bases unmatched. Germline assignment: CDR1 MGHRA and CDR2 YSYEKL. CDR3 length: 15 residues. This CDR3 is CASSPLGQGNHGYTF. CDR3 DNA sequence: TGCGCCAGCAGCCCGTTGGGACAGGGGAACCATGGCTACACCTTC.

The chain uses TRBV11-2 and TRBJ2-1, with D uncertain. This CDR3 region has 12 residues. Deletions cut 6 bases from V and 4 bases from J, with 7 bases between. The V gene's germline CDR1 is SGHAT and CDR2 FQNNGV. The CDR3 sequence: CASRFSYNEQFF. For the CDR3, the DNA is TGTGCCAGCAGGTTCAGTTACAATGAGCAGTTCTTC.

This clone is categorized as medium-sized. The CDR3 here is CASSMGRGLYEQYF. For the CDR3, the DNA is TGTGCCAGTAGTATGGGGCGGGGGTTATACGAGCAGTACTTC. The J gene is TRBJ2-7, the V gene TRBV19; TRBD2 matches at 7 bases. V trimming: 3 bases; J trimming: 4 bases; junction bases outside the gene matches: 6. Per the germline V gene, CDR1 is LNHDA and CDR2 is SQIVND (reference sequence). The CDR3 totals 14 residues. The full variable domain, completed using reference TRBV19 and TRBJ2-7, is DGGITQSPKYLFRKEGQNVTLSCEQNLNHDAMYWYRQDPGQGLRLIYYSQIVNDFQKGDIAEGYSVSREKKESFPLTVTSAQKNPTAFYLCASSMGRGLYEQYFGPGTRLTVT.

In its sample, this clone was seen once. The chain couples TRBV2 to TRBJ1-6; 7 bases line up with TRBD1. Looked up from germline, CDR1 is SNHLY and CDR2 is FYNNEI. V was clipped by 10 bases and J by 6 bases; unmatched bases: 9. This CDR3 has 14 amino acids. CDR3 nucleotides: TGTGCCACCTCTCCCAGGGACAGTAATTCACCCCTCCACTTT. It translates to CATSPRDSNSPLHF.

This clone showed up just once. The chain links TRBV5-1 to TRBJ1-4, with 12 nucleotides matching TRBD1. Germline-derived CDR1 and CDR2 are SGHRS and YFSETQ. The ends lost 4 bases at V and 3 bases at J; junction bases unmatched: 7. The CDR3 extends over 17 amino acids. The CDR3 loop is CASSGRDRGLSNEKLFF. In DNA form, the CDR3 reads TGCGCCAGCAGCGGCCGGGACAGGGGGCTTTCTAATGAAAAACTGTTTTTT.

This chain connects TRBV24-1 to TRBJ2-1; 10 positions agree with TRBD1. J lost 5 bases, V lost 9 bases, and 6 bases had no gene match. The CDR3 runs to 14 residues. CDR1 and CDR2 from the germline V gene are KGHDR and SFDVKD. The CDR3 nucleotides read TGTGCCACCCGGGACAGGGGACGAAACAATGAGCAGTTCTTC. This translates into CATRDRGRNNEQFF.

The chain recombines TRBV11-2 with TRBJ2-2; TRBD1 matches 9 bases. The CDR3 spans 18 residues. The germline CDR1 and CDR2 sequences are SGHAT and FQNNGV. Trimming took 4 bases from V and 2 from J; bases not matched to a gene: 11. As DNA, the CDR3 is TGTGCCAGCAGCTATGTGGACAGGGGCACTTATAACACCGGGGAGCTGTTTTTT. Its translation: CASSYVDRGTYNTGELFF.